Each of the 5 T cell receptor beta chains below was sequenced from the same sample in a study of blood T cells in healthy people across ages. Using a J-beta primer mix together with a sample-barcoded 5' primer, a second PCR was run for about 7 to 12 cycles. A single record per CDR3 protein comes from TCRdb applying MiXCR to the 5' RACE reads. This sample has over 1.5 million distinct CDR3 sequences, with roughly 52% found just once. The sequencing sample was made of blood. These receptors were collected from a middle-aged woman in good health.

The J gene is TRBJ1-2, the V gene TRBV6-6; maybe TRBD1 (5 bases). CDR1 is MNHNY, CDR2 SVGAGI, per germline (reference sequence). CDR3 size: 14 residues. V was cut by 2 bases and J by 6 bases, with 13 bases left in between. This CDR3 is CASSYDGRDDGYTF. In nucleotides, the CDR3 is TGTGCCAGCAGTTACGATGGCAGGGACGATGGCTACACCTTC.

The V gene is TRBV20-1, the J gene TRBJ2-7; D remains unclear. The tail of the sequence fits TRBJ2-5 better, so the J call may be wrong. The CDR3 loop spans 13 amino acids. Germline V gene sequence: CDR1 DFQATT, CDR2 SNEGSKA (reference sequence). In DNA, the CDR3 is TGCAGTGCTACCACCGACGGCAAAGAGACCCAGTACTTC. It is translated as CSATTDGKETQYF.

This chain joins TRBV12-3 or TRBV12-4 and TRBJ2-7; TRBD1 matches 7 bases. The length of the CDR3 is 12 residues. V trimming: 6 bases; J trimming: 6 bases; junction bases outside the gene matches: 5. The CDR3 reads CASRTTGSEQYF. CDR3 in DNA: TGTGCCAGCAGGACGACAGGGAGCGAGCAGTACTTC.

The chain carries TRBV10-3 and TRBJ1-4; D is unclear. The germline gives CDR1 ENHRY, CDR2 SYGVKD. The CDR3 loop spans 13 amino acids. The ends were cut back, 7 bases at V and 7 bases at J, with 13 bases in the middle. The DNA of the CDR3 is TGTGCCATCAAGGCCGATGGGAGTGAAAAACTGTTTTTT. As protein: CAIKADGSEKLFF.

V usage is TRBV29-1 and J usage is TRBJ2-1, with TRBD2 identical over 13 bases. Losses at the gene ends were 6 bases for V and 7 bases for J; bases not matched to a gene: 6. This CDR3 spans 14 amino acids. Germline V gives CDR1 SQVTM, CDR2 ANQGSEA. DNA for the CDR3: TGCAGCGTAACCGGGACTAGCGGGGCTAATGAGCAGTTCTTC. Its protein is CSVTGTSGANEQFF.